Sequencing of this TCR beta chain was carried out in a study of cytomegalovirus exposure and HLA in healthy donors. Trimming took 3 bases from V and 7 from J, leaving 13 bases between them. Germline loops: CDR1 MNHEY, CDR2 SMNVEV (reference sequence). The CDR3 is 14 amino acids. It was with 60 Vbeta and 13 Jbeta primers that the PCR ran. Repertoires were generated with immunoSEQ multiplex PCR, while TCRdb's copy carries only in-frame clones and drops some. The data contain about 98,000 clones, roughly 70% of them singletons. Healthy bone marrow donors made up the cohort. The sample taken for sequencing was PBMCs. The chain recombines TRBV27 with TRBJ2-4; a possible D gene is TRBD1 (6 bases). The TCR sequence derives from a man aged 50 to 60 in good health and CMV-seronegative. DNA of the CDR3: TGTGCCAGCAGTTTCACCCCCCAGGGGAACATTCAGTACTTC. Its translation: CASSFTPQGNIQYF.